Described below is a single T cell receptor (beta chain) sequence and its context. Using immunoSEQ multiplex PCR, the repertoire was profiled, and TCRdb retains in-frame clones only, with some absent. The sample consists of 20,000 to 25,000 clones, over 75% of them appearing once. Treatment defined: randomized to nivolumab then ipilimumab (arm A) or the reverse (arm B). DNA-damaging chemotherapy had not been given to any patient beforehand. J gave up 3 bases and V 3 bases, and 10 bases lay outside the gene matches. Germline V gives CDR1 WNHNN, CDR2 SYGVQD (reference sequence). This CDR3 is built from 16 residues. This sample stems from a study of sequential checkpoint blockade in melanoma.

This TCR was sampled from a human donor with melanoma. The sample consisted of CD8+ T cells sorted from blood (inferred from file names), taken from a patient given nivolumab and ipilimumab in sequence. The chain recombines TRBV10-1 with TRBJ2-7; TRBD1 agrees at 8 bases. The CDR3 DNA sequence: TGCGCCAGCAGTGACCCAAGGACAGGGAGGTTCTACGAGCAGTACTTC. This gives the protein CASSDPRTGRFYEQYF.